The 9 T cell receptor beta chains listed next were all sequenced from one sample in a study of long-term antiretroviral therapy in people with HIV. Version v3.0 of the immunoSEQ assay ran at survey level. TCRdb keeps only in-frame clones here, not all; method: immunoSEQ multiplex PCR. The sample contains over 25,000 clones, around 89% of which appear only once. The sample in question was unsorted PBMCs, obtained 3.2 years before starting antiretroviral therapy. These receptor sequences come from a middle-aged man with HIV.

V is TRBV5-4 and J is TRBJ2-2, with D possibly matching TRBD1 (6 bases). V was shortened by 4 bases and J by 5 bases, with 15 bases between the two germline ends. CDR1 is SGHNT, CDR2 YYREEE, per germline (reference sequence). This CDR3 has 15 amino acids. This CDR3 reads CASSPPPGETGELFF. The CDR3 DNA follows: TGTGCCAGCAGCCCTCCCCCAGGGGAGACCGGGGAGCTGTTTTTT.

The CDR3 here is CASSLFQGVDSGELFF. For the CDR3, the DNA is TGTGCCAGCAGCTTGTTCCAGGGTGTAGATTCCGGGGAGCTGTTTTTT. V is TRBV5-4 and J is TRBJ2-2; D possibly corresponds to TRBD1 (5 bases). The length of the CDR3 is 16 residues. V shed 1 base and J shed 6 bases, with 16 bases lying between them. Germline loops: CDR1 SGHNT, CDR2 YYREEE (reference sequence).

The chain uses TRBV5-1 and TRBJ2-5, with D perhaps matching TRBD2 (6 bases). Per the germline V gene, CDR1 is SGHRS and CDR2 is YFSETQ. Trimming took off 4 bases at V and 1 base at J, with 14 bases between the two ends. The CDR3 runs to 15 residues. The DNA for the CDR3 is TGCGCCAGCAGCCAACTAGCCTCCTTCCAAGAGACCCAGTACTTC. It is translated as CASSQLASFQETQYF.

The V gene is TRBV27, the J gene TRBJ2-3; D remains unclear. Germline V gene sequence: CDR1 MNHEY, CDR2 SMNVEV (reference sequence). The CDR3 length is 15 residues. The V gene lost 8 bases and the J gene lost 0 bases, with 15 bases spanning the gap. The CDR3 DNA follows: TGTGCCAGCGCCTTGCAATACCCAAGCACAGATACGCAGTATTTT. Amino acid sequence: CASALQYPSTDTQYF.

This chain connects TRBV5-5 to TRBJ1-1, with D possibly TRBD1 on 6 matching bases. V lost 7 bases and J lost 0, with 13 bases in between. Germline V gene lookup returns CDR1 SGHKS and CDR2 YYEKEE (reference sequence). CDR3 size: 14 residues. The CDR3 DNA follows: TGTGCCAGCGGCTCACAGGGTTTGAACACTGAAGCTTTCTTT. Translated: CASGSQGLNTEAFF.

The rearrangement links TRBV29-1 to TRBJ2-7, with 10 bases aligning to TRBD1. Germline loops: CDR1 SQVTM, CDR2 ANQGSEA. The CDR3 contains 14 residues. With V trimmed by 4 bases and J by 3 bases, 6 bases remained unmatched. The CDR3 DNA reads as TGCAGCGTTGCCCCCGGGACAGGGGACTACGAGCAGTACTTC. Translation gives CSVAPGTGDYEQYF.

The chain couples TRBV5-1 to TRBJ2-2; D tentatively reads TRBD1 or TRBD2 (6 bases each). V dropped 9 bases and J dropped 4 bases, with 13 bases sitting between them. From germline, CDR1 is SGHRS and CDR2 YFSETQ. CDR3 length: 13 residues. The CDR3 loop reads CATYEGGTGELFF. The DNA of the CDR3 is TGCGCCACCTACGAGGGGGGCACCGGGGAGCTGTTTTTT.

The rearrangement joins TRBV7-3 to TRBJ2-5; D unclear. Germline-derived CDR1 and CDR2 are SGHTA and FQGTGA. The ends were cut back, 2 bases at V and 5 bases at J, with 9 bases in the middle. This CDR3 has 13 residues. The CDR3: CASSLRQAETQYF. Here the CDR3 DNA reads TGTGCCAGCAGCTTACGGCAGGCGGAGACCCAGTACTTC.

J is TRBJ1-1 and V is TRBV2, with a tentative D call TRBD1 (5 bases). Trimming stripped 4 bases from V and 3 bases from J, with 12 bases between. Germline V gene lookup returns CDR1 SNHLY and CDR2 FYNNEI. The CDR3 is 14 residues long. The CDR3 DNA reads as TGTGCCAGCAGTGTCGAGGGGACTGACACTGAAGCTTTCTTT. Translated: CASSVEGTDTEAFF.